The 2 T cell receptor beta chains listed next were all sequenced from one sample in a study of CD8 T cells in ankylosing spondylitis. A single record per CDR3 protein comes from TCRdb applying MiXCR to the 5' RACE reads. The sample yields 150,000 to 200,000 distinct CDR3 sequences, 10% to 15% seen once. Source material: blood, either unsorted or a sorted T cell fraction (not recorded which). The receptors come from a female donor with ankylosing spondylitis or in good health (not recorded which).

This clonotype was found many times. This sequence joins TRBV24-1 and TRBJ2-3; D is possibly TRBD1 (5 bases). V lost 1 base and J 2 bases, leaving 9 bases between the germline ends. The CDR3 is 15 residues long. Germline V CDR1 and CDR2: KGHDR, SFDVKD. CDR3: CATSDFQGNTDTQYF. The DNA of the CDR3 is TGTGCCACCAGTGATTTCCAGGGCAACACAGATACGCAGTATTTT.

In its sample, this clonotype was seen many times. The V call is TRBV5-5, the J call TRBJ1-5; 8 bases agree with TRBD1. This CDR3 region has 16 residues. The ends lost 1 base at V and 5 bases at J; junction bases unmatched: 8. Germline CDR1 reads SGHKS; CDR2 reads YYEKEE (reference sequence). CDR3 sequence: CASSLTPTGVDQPQHF. Written as DNA, the CDR3 is TGTGCCAGCAGCTTGACCCCGACAGGGGTCGATCAGCCCCAGCATTTT.